The clone carrying this T cell receptor (beta chain) appeared many times. These data come from a study of shared clonotypes between healthy human individuals. Overall study context: A donor's plate count was three for CD4 naive and three for CD4 memory; CD8 naive had two and CD8 memory one.

Nashville, Tennessee was home to all donors, who were Caucasian adults. Trimming took 1 base from V and 0 from J, leaving 9 bases between them. This CDR3 region has 15 residues. Germline CDR1 SGHDN, CDR2 FVKESK. Sequencing used immunoSEQ multiplex PCR; TCRdb keeps in-frame clones, though not all of them. The sample consists of 850,000 to 1,200,000 clones, roughly 80% of them appearing once. This receptor was obtained from a man younger than 30 in good health. Specimen: memory CD4+ T cells sorted from blood. The subset: CD45RA-negative fraction. The chain combines TRBV14 with TRBJ2-5; D uncertain. CDR3 amino acids: CASSQVVMYQETQYF. In DNA form, the CDR3 reads TGTGCCAGCAGCCAAGTTGTTATGTACCAAGAGACCCAGTACTTC.